Each of the 20 T cell receptor beta chains below was sequenced from the same sample in a study of blood T cells in healthy people across ages. Through a sample-barcoded 5' primer and a J-beta primer mix, a second PCR was run for about 6 to 11 cycles. TCRdb reprocessed the 5' RACE reads via MiXCR and lists one record per CDR3 protein. In the table there are 700,000 to 850,000 distinct CDR3 sequences, 35% to 40% of which are singletons. The material sequenced was blood. All receptors derive from a man younger than 35 in good health.

This clonotype has a handful of counts. This rearrangement joins TRBV20-1 to TRBJ2-7; D ambiguous. Trimming removed 0 bases from V and 0 bases from J, with 12 bases in between. This CDR3 has 15 residues. Germline CDR1 DFQATT, CDR2 SNEGSKA (reference sequence). The CDR3 coding sequence is TGCAGTGCTAGAGATTCTTCGAGCAGCTCCTACGAGCAGTACTTC. This gives the protein CSARDSSSSSYEQYF.

This clonotype was detected a few times. CDR3 region: CAGNIQYF. The DNA for the CDR3 is TGTGCCGGAAACATTCAGTACTTC. The chain is built from TRBV28 and TRBJ2-4; no firm D call. This CDR3 has 8 residues. Germline CDR1 is MDHEN and CDR2 is SYDVKM. Between the trimmed V and J ends, which lost 11 bases and 6 bases, there was a span of 2 bases.

CDR3 region: CASSSPLGPTIQETQYF. For the CDR3, the DNA is TGTGCCAGCAGTTCCCCCTTGGGGCCTACTATACAAGAGACCCAGTACTTC. J is TRBJ2-7 and V is TRBV6-2 or TRBV6-3; tentative D call: TRBD1 (5 bases). The assigned J gene may be wrong: the sequence end matches TRBJ2-5 better. Looked up from germline, CDR1 is MNHEY and CDR2 is SVGEGT. The CDR3 totals 17 residues.

Regarding this clonotype: A junction end diverges from the germline sequence, so it may reflect a read error. The V call is TRBV19, the J call TRBJ2-3; D gene ambiguous. Germline values: CDR1 LNHDA, CDR2 SQIVND (reference sequence). The CDR3 is 15 residues long. CDR3 in amino acids: CASSITGSLADAQYF. For the CDR3, the DNA is TGTGCCAGTAGTATTACGGGTTCCCTTGCAGATGCGCAGTATTTT.

The chain couples TRBV7-8 to TRBJ2-1, with 8 bases matching TRBD1. V lost 4 bases and J lost 6; bases outside the gene matches: 5. The germline V gene encodes CDR1 SGHVS and CDR2 FQNEAQ. CDR3 length: 14 residues. The CDR3 reads CASSSRTGFNEQFF. CDR3 DNA: TGTGCCAGCAGCTCCCGGACAGGGTTCAATGAGCAGTTCTTC. The variable domain in full, with the rest retrieved from reference TRBV7-8 and TRBJ2-1, is GAGVSQSPRYKVAKRGQDVALRCDPISGHVSLFWYQQALGQGPEFLTYFQNEAQLDKSGLPSDRFFAERPEGSVSTLKIQRTQQEDSAVYLCASSSRTGFNEQFFGPGTRLTVL.

The CDR3 DNA follows: TGTGCCAGCAGTCCCATGGTGGGACAGGGATACAATGAGCAGTACTTC. It specifies CASSPMVGQGYNEQYF. The J gene is TRBJ2-5, the V gene TRBV6-5; TRBD1 matches 9 bases. CDR1 MNHEY and CDR2 SVGAGI come from the germline V gene. The CDR3 loop spans 16 amino acids. V lost 5 bases to trimming and J lost 11 bases; unmatched junction nucleotides: 18.

The J gene is TRBJ2-3, the V gene TRBV27; 11 bases line up with TRBD1. Per the germline V gene, CDR1 is MNHEY and CDR2 is SMNVEV (reference sequence). V was pared by 2 bases and J by 6 bases, with 10 bases of the junction left unmatched. The CDR3 has 17 amino acids. The CDR3 DNA reads as TGTGCCAGCAGTTTACTTCGGACAGGGGGCGCGATGGATACGCAGTATTTT. As protein: CASSLLRTGGAMDTQYF.

The gene calls are TRBV6-5 and TRBJ1-2; 9 bases are shared with TRBD1. CDR3 length equals 15 residues. J gave up 2 bases and V 5 bases, and 6 bases lay outside the gene matches. Per the germline V gene, CDR1 is MNHEY and CDR2 is SVGAGI. The CDR3 DNA reads TGTGCCAGCAGTAAAGGACAGGGGAGGAACTATGGCTACACCTTC. This gives the protein CASSKGQGRNYGYTF.

The V and J genes are TRBV20-1 and TRBJ2-4; D unresolved. The CDR3 loop spans 17 amino acids. Trimming removed 1 base at V and 0 bases at J, with 16 bases between. CDR1 and CDR2 (germline): DFQATT, SNEGSKA (reference sequence). CDR3 residues: CSARAQQIILAKNIQYF. The CDR3 coding sequence is TGCAGTGCTAGAGCCCAGCAGATTATACTAGCCAAAAACATTCAGTACTTC.

As regards this clonotype: A much bigger clone sits one base away, suggesting this may be a read error. V gene TRBV5-1 combines with J gene TRBJ2-1; tentative D call: TRBD1 (5 bases). The J call may be in error: the DNA end matches TRBJ2-7 better. Germline loops: CDR1 SGHRS, CDR2 YFSETQ. This CDR3 spans 15 amino acids. The chain's CDR3 is CASSPRTSSYNEQYF. The CDR3 DNA follows: TGCGCCAGCAGCCCCAGGACATCCTCCTACAATGAGCAGTACTTC.

The genes are TRBV5-1 and TRBJ2-7; D is undetermined. This CDR3 has 15 residues. With 8 bases removed from V and 0 bases from J, the gap between germline ends came to 18 bases. In germline, CDR1 is SGHRS, CDR2 YFSETQ. CDR3 protein: CASRIGPPSSYEQYF. Here the CDR3 DNA reads TGCGCCAGTAGGATTGGGCCGCCGAGCTCCTACGAGCAGTACTTC.

This chain connects TRBV10-3 to TRBJ1-4; D gene ambiguous. The CDR3 contains 10 residues. V lost 6 bases and J 14 bases, leaving 10 bases between the germline ends. Germline values: CDR1 ENHRY, CDR2 SYGVKD. CDR3 loop: CAIRDRNLFF. Here the CDR3 DNA reads TGTGCCATCAGGGACCGGAACCTGTTTTTT.

The chain is built from TRBV3-1 and TRBJ2-5, with TRBD2 matching 9 bases. This CDR3 is 16 amino acids long. Germline CDR1 and CDR2: LGHDT and YNNKEL (reference sequence). V lost 0 bases, J lost 11 bases, and 13 bases stayed unmatched. CDR3 sequence: CASSQDGRGGGNEQYF. DNA of the CDR3: TGTGCCAGCAGCCAAGATGGGCGGGGGGGCGGTAATGAGCAGTACTTC.

A few counts support this clonotype. The chain couples TRBV12-3 or TRBV12-4 to TRBJ1-1, with D unresolved. V was clipped by 6 bases and J by 5 bases, with 16 bases between them. The CDR3 extends over 14 amino acids. CDR3 DNA sequence: TGTGCCAGCAGCCCCACGAGGCGGGAGACTGAAGCTTTCTTT. Translating gives CASSPTRRETEAFF.

This clonotype was picked up a small number of times. The chain links TRBV5-1 to TRBJ2-6; maybe TRBD1 (6 bases). The V end was cut by 4 bases, the J end by 4 bases, with 21 bases between. CDR3 length: 18 amino acids. CDR1 and CDR2 from the germline V gene are SGHRS and YFSETQ. CDR3 protein: CASSTNIFSGAGANVLTF. The DNA for the CDR3 is TGCGCCAGCAGCACGAATATTTTTTCAGGGGCCGGGGCCAACGTCCTGACTTTC.

In its sample, this clonotype was seen a few times. The chain employs TRBV24-1 and TRBJ2-1; D unclear. The CDR3 length is 14 residues. Trimming took off 2 bases at V and 2 bases at J, with 6 bases between the two ends. Germline CDR1 KGHDR, CDR2 SFDVKD. CDR3: CATSDSPPYNEQFF. CDR3 nucleotides: TGTGCCACCAGTGATTCCCCCCCCTACAATGAGCAGTTCTTC.

CDR3 sequence (DNA): TGTGCCAGCAGCGGACCCGGGACACACTCCTACGAGCAGTACTTC. Translating gives CASSGPGTHSYEQYF. V is TRBV9 and J is TRBJ2-7; a possible D gene is TRBD1 (6 bases). CDR1 and CDR2 (germline): SGDLS, YYNGEE. This CDR3 spans 15 amino acids. V lost 3 bases and J lost 0, with 13 bases in between.

Here the CDR3 DNA reads TGTGCCAGCAGTTTAGCGGTACACTACACCCACGATGGCTACACCTTC. It translates to CASSLAVHYTHDGYTF. This sequence joins TRBV12-3 or TRBV12-4 and TRBJ1-2; D call uncertain. There are 16 residues in the CDR3. The ends were cut back, 0 bases at V and 6 bases at J, with 17 bases in the middle.

This clonotype was counted many times. The V and J genes are TRBV5-6 and TRBJ2-1; no clear D. The CDR3 is made up of 13 amino acids. Germline-derived CDR1 and CDR2 are SGHDT and YYEEEE. V lost 4 bases to trimming and J lost 3 bases, with 8 bases between them. CDR3 in DNA: TGTGCCAGCAGCCGGACCCACTACAATGAGCAGTTCTTC. This translates into CASSRTHYNEQFF.

Only a few counts were recorded for this clonotype. CDR3 bases: TGTGCCAGCAGACAAGTAGGCACAGATACGCAGTATTTT. Translated: CASRQVGTDTQYF. This rearrangement joins TRBV27 to TRBJ2-3; D gene uncertain. The CDR3 spans 13 residues. Deletions cut 6 bases from V and 1 base from J, with 8 bases between. The germline V gene encodes CDR1 MNHEY and CDR2 SMNVEV (reference sequence).